The 5 T cell receptor beta chains below were found in one sample sequenced in a study of blood T cell repertoires in COVID-19. Here immunoSEQ multiplex PCR was the method, and the copy in TCRdb shows in-frame clones only, minus some. This table holds approximately 190,000 clones, approximately 90% found once. Material for sequencing was PBMCs or T cells enriched from blood (not recorded which). Receptors were obtained from a woman in her 40s in a cohort exposed to, infected with or recovered from COVID-19 (not recorded which).

This clone was detected only once. The DNA for the CDR3 is TGTGCCAGCAGCCCCCCCGGGACAGGGGCTCTAGGTGGCTACACCTTC. This encodes CASSPPGTGALGGYTF. V and J are TRBV3-1 (or the pseudogene TRBV3-2) and TRBJ1-2; 10 bases are a match to TRBD1. The V gene's germline CDR1 is LGHDT and CDR2 YNNKEL (reference sequence). The CDR3 sequence is 16 residues long. V was pared by 4 bases and J by 7 bases, with 12 bases of the junction left unmatched.

This clone appeared once. The V call is TRBV24-1, the J call TRBJ1-2; the D gene is possibly TRBD1 (6 bases). Germline CDR1 and CDR2: KGHDR and SFDVKD. The CDR3 is 14 amino acids. Between the trimmed V and J ends, which lost 1 base and 7 bases, there was a span of 12 bases. The CDR3 nucleotides read TGTGCCACCAGTGATTTCTCAGGGGTAGCTGGCTACACCTTC. This translates into CATSDFSGVAGYTF.

The gene calls are TRBV11-2 and TRBJ2-7, with D unresolved. The V end lost 0 bases, the J end lost 5 bases, and 8 bases lay between the germline ends. This CDR3 spans 13 amino acids. Germline-derived CDR1 and CDR2 are SGHAT and FQNNGV. The CDR3 nucleotides are TGTGCCAGCAGCTTAGAGCGCAGGAACGAGCAGTACTTC. Amino acids: CASSLERRNEQYF.

This clone came up once. This chain uses TRBV28 with TRBJ1-1; no reliable D call. The CDR3 has 15 amino acids. The V end was cut by 3 bases, the J end by 1 base, with 12 bases between. The V gene's germline CDR1 is MDHEN and CDR2 SYDVKM. The chain's CDR3 is CASSFSRLRNTEAFF. The CDR3 DNA reads TGTGCCAGCAGTTTTTCGAGGTTAAGGAACACTGAAGCTTTCTTT.

The chain has TRBV4-2 and TRBJ2-2; 7 bases align to TRBD2. V shed 3 bases and J 6 bases; nucleotides not matched to a gene: 4. CDR1 and CDR2 (germline): LGHNA, YNFKEQ. CDR3 size: 14 residues. The CDR3 DNA follows: TGTGCCAGCAGCCATCCGACTAGCTCCGGGGAGCTGTTTTTT. It translates to CASSHPTSSGELFF.